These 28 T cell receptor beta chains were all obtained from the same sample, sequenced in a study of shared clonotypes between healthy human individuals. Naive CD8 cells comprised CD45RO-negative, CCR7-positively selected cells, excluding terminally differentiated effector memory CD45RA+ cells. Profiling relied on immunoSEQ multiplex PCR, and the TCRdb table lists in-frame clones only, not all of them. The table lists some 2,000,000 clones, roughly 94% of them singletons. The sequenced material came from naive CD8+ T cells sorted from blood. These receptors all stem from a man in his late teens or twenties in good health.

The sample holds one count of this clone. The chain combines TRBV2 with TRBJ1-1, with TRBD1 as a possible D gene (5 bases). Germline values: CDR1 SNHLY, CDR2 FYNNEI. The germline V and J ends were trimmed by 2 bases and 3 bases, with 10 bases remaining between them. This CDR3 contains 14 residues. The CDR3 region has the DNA TGTGCCAGCAGTGAACCCAGGGTTGACACTGAAGCTTTCTTT. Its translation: CASSEPRVDTEAFF.

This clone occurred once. Here the CDR3 reads CASSFRQGAEAFF. The CDR3 DNA follows: TGTGCCAGCAGTTTTCGACAGGGGGCTGAAGCTTTCTTT. The chain couples TRBV27 to TRBJ1-1; 9 bases are shared with TRBD1. CDR1 and CDR2 (germline): MNHEY, SMNVEV (reference sequence). CDR3 size: 13 residues. V shed 3 bases and J 6 bases; nucleotides not matched to a gene: 2.

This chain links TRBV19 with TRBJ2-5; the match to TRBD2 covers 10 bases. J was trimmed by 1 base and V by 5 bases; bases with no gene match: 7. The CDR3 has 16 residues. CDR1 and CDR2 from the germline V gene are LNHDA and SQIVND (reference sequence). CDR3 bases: TGTGCCAGTAGTTCAGGACTAGCGGACCCCCAAGAGACCCAGTACTTC. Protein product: CASSSGLADPQETQYF.

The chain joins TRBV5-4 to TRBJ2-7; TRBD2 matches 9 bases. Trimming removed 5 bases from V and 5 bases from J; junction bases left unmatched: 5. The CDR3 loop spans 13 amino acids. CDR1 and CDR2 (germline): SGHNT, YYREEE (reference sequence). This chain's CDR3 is CASSPGLADEQYF. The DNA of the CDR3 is TGTGCCAGCAGTCCGGGACTAGCCGACGAGCAGTACTTC.

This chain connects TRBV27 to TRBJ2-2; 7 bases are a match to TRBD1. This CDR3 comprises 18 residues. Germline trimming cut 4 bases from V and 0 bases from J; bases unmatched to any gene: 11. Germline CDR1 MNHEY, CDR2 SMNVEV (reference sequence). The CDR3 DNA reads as TGTGCCAGCAGTTCCCTTCCCCGTGACAGGGCGAACACCGGGGAGCTGTTTTTT. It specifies CASSSLPRDRANTGELFF.

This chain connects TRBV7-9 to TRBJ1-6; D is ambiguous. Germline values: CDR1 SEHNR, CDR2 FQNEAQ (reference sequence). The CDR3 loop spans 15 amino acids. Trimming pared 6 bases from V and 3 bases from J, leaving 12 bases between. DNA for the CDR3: TGTGCCAGCAGTCATTCGGGTGGCTATAATTCACCCCTCCACTTT. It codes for CASSHSGGYNSPLHF.

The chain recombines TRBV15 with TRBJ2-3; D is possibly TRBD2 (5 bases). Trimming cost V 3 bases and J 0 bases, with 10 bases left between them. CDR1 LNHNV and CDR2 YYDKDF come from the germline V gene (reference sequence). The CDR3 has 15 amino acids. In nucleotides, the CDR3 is TGTGCCACCAGCAGGACCGGCGGGAGCACAGATACGCAGTATTTT. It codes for CATSRTGGSTDTQYF. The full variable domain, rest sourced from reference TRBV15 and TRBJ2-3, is DAMVIQNPRYQVTQFGKPVTLSCSQTLNHNVMYWYQQKSSQAPKLLFHYYDKDFNNEADTPDNFQSRRPNTSFCFLDIRSPGLGDTAMYLCATSRTGGSTDTQYFGPGTRLTVL.

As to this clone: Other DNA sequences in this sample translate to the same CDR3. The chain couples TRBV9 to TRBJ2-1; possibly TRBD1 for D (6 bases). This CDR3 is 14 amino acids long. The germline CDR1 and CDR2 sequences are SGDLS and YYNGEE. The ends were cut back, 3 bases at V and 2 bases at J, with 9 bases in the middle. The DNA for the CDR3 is TGTGCCAGCAGCGAAGGGGGTGCCTACAATGAGCAGTTCTTC. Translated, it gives CASSEGGAYNEQFF.

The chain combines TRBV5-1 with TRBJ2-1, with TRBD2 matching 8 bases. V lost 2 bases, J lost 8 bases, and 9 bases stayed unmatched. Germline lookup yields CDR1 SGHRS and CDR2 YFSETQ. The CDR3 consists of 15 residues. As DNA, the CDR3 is TGCGCCAGCAGCTTTCAGCGGGAGCGTCCCGATGAGCAGTTCTTC. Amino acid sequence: CASSFQRERPDEQFF.

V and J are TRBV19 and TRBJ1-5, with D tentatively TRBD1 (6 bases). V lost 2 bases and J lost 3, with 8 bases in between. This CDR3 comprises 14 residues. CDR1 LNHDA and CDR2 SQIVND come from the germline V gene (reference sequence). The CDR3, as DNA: TGTGCCAGTAGTATAAGGACAGCCAATCAGCCCCAGCATTTT. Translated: CASSIRTANQPQHF.

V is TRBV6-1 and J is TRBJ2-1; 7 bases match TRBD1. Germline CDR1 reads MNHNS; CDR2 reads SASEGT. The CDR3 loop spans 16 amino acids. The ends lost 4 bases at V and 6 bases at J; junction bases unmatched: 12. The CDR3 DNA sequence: TGTGCCAGCAGTGCCGGACAGGCCCCTACCCTCAATGAGCAGTTCTTC. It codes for CASSAGQAPTLNEQFF.

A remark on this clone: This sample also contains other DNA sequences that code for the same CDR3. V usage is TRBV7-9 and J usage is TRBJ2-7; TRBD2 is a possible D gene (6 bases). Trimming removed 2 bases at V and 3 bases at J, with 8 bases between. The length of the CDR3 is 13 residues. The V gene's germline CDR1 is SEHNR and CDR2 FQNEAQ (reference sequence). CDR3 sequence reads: CASSLSGGYEQYF. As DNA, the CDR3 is TGTGCCAGCAGCTTATCCGGGGGCTACGAGCAGTACTTC.

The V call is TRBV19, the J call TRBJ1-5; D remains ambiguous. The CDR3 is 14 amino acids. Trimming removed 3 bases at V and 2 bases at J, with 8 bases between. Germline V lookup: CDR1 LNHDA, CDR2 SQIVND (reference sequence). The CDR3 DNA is TGTGCCAGTAGTATTCTTTCCGGCAATCAGCCCCAGCATTTT. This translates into CASSILSGNQPQHF. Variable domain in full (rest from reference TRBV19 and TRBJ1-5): DGGITQSPKYLFRKEGQNVTLSCEQNLNHDAMYWYRQDPGQGLRLIYYSQIVNDFQKGDIAEGYSVSREKKESFPLTVTSAQKNPTAFYLCASSILSGNQPQHFGDGTRLSIL.

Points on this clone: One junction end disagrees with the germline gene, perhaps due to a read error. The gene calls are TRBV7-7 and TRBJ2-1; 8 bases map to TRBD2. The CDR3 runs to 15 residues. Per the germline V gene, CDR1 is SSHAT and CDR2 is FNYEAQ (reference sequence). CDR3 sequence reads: CASSLSPAGVNEQFF. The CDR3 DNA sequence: TGTGCTAGCAGCTTATCCCCAGCGGGAGTTAATGAGCAGTTCTTC.

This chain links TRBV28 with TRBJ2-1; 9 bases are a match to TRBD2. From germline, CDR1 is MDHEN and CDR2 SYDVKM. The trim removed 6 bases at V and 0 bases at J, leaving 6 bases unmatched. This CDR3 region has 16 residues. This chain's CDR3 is CASRVAGVSSYNEQFF. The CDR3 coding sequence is TGTGCCAGCAGGGTAGCGGGGGTGAGCTCCTACAATGAGCAGTTCTTC.

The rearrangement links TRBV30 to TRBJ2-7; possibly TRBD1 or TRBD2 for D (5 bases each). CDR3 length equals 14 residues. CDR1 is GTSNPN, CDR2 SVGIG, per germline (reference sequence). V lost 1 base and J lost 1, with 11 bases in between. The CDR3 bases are TGTGCCTGGAGTGCCCGGGGCGGATCCTACGAGCAGTACTTC. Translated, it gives CAWSARGGSYEQYF.

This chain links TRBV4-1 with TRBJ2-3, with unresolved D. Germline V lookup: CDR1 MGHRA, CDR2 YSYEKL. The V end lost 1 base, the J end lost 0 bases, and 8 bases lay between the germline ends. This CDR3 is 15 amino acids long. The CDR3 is CASSQVVLSTDTQYF. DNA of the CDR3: TGCGCCAGCAGCCAAGTAGTCCTTAGCACAGATACGCAGTATTTT.

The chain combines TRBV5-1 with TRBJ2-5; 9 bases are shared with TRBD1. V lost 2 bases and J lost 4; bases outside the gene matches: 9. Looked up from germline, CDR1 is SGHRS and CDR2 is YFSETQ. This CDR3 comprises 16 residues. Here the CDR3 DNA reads TGCGCCAGCAGCTTCGACAGGGGGAATGGTGCAGAGACCCAGTACTTC. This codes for CASSFDRGNGAETQYF.

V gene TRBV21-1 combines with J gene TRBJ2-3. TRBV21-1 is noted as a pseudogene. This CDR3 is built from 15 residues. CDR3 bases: TGTGCCAGCACGAGGACCATTCTCCGCACAGATACGCAGTATTTT. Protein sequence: CASTRTILRTDTQYF.

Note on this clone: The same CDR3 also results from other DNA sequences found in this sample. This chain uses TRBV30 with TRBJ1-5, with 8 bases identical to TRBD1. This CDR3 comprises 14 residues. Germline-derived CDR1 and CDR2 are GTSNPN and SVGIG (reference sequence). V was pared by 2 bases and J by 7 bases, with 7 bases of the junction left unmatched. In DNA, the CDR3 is TGTGCCTGGAGTCTCGGACAGGGAGGCCAGCCCCAGCATTTT. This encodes CAWSLGQGGQPQHF.

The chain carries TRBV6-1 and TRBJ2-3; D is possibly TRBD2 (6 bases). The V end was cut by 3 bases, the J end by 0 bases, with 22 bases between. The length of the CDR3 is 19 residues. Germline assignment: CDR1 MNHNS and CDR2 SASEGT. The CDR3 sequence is CASSDLSPAEGISTDTQYF. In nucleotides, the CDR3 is TGTGCCAGCAGTGACTTAAGCCCAGCGGAGGGGATTAGCACAGATACGCAGTATTTT.

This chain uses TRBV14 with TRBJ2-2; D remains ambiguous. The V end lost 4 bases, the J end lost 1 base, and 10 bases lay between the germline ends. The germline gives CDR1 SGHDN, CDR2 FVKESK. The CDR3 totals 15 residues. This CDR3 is CASSRDPQNTGELFF. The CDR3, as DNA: TGTGCCAGCAGCCGCGATCCACAGAACACCGGGGAGCTGTTTTTT.

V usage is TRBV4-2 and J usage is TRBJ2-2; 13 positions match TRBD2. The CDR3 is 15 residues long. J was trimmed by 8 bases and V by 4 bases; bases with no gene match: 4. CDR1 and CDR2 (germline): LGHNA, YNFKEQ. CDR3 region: CASSPGTSGTGELFF. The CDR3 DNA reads TGTGCCAGCAGCCCGGGGACTAGCGGGACGGGGGAGCTGTTTTTT.

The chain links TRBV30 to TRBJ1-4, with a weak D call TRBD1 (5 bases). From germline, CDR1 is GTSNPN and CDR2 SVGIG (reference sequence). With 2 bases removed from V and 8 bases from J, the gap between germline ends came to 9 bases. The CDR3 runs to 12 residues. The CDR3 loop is CAWSWGSEKLFF. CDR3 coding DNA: TGTGCCTGGAGTTGGGGCAGCGAAAAACTGTTTTTT. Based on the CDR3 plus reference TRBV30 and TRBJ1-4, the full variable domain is SQTIHQWPATLVQPVGSPLSLECTVEGTSNPNLYWYRQAAGRGLQLLFYSVGIGQISSEVPQNLSASRPQDRQFILSSKKLLLSDSGFYLCAWSWGSEKLFFGSGTQLSVL.

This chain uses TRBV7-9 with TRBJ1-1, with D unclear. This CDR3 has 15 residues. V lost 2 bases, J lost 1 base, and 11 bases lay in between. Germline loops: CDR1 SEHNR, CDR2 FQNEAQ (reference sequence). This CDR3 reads CASSLLITGNTEAFF. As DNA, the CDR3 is TGTGCCAGCAGCTTACTAATAACTGGGAACACTGAAGCTTTCTTT. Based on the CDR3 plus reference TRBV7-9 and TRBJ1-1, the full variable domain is DTGVSQNPRHKITKRGQNVTFRCDPISEHNRLYWYRQTLGQGPEFLTYFQNEAQLEKSRLLSDRFSAERPKGSFSTLEIQRTEQGDSAMYLCASSLLITGNTEAFFGQGTRLTVV.

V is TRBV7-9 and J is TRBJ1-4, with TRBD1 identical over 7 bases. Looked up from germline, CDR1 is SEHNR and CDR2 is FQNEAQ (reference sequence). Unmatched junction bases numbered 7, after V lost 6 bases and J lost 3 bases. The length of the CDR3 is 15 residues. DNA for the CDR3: TGTGCCAGCAGATATCCGGGACAGTCTAATGAAAAACTGTTTTTT. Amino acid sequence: CASRYPGQSNEKLFF.

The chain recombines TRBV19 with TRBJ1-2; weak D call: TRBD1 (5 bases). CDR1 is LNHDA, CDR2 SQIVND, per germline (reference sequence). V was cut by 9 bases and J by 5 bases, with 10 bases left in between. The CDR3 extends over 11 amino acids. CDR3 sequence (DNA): TGTGCCAGCACAGGCCTGTATGGCTACACCTTC. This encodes CASTGLYGYTF.

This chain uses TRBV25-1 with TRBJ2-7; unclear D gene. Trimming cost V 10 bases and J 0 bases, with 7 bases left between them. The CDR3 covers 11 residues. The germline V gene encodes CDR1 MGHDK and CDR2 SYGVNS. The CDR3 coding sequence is TGTGCCACGGCGGTCTCCTACGAGCAGTACTTC. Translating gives CATAVSYEQYF.